One and the same sample provided the 15 T cell receptor beta chains below, sequenced in a study of T-cell reconstitution after alpha-beta-depleted transplantation in children (dated by TCRdb to about 2016). The library was produced with PCR. The run used an Illumina HiSeq 2500. TCR libraries were prepared with molecular barcoding, using unique molecular identifiers to normalize TCRbeta repertoire quantification. TCRdb ran its own pipeline on the public reads, namely fastp trimming at Q25 and MiXCR clone calling, and kept in-frame beta chains. All rows with the same CDR3 protein become a single entry with the most common DNA and genes. The sample table contains a few hundred thousand distinct CDR3 sequences; only one count was recorded for 10% to 13% of them. Around 2.4% of the sample is held by the ten biggest clonotypes. The sequenced sample was PBMCs from the stem cell graft donor, obtained from the stem cell graft. These TCRs come from a human donor who donated a stem cell graft to a child with acute lymphoblastic leukemia.

The gene calls are TRBV7-2 and TRBJ2-7; D gene unclear. Germline V gene data show CDR1 as SGHTA and CDR2 as FQGNSA. This CDR3 comprises 14 residues. V gave up 2 bases and J gave up 4 bases, with 12 bases separating them. The CDR3 sequence: CASSLSTVLYEQYF. The CDR3 bases are TGTGCCAGCAGCTTATCGACCGTTCTGTACGAGCAGTACTTC.

At least ten counts were recorded for this clonotype. The chain links TRBV5-1 to TRBJ1-2; TRBD1 aligns across 8 bases. The germline CDR1 and CDR2 sequences are SGHRS and YFSETQ. The CDR3 runs to 14 residues. V dropped 1 base and J dropped 2; count of bases not matched to a gene: 1. The DNA for the CDR3 is TGCGCCAGCAGCTTGTCAGGGGGCAACTATGGCTACACCTTC. Residues: CASSLSGGNYGYTF.

The chain's CDR3 is CASSQDQGAGQPQHF. CDR3 sequence (DNA): TGTGCCAGCAGCCAAGATCAGGGGGCCGGTCAGCCCCAGCATTTT. This chain links TRBV4-2 with TRBJ1-5; 8 bases fit TRBD1. J lost 6 bases, V lost 0 bases, and 4 bases had no gene match. CDR1 and CDR2 (germline): LGHNA, YNFKEQ. The CDR3 loop spans 15 amino acids.

This clonotype was seen repeatedly, ten times or more. The chain has TRBV6-2 or TRBV6-3 and TRBJ1-2; no firm D call. The CDR3 is made up of 13 amino acids. CDR1 and CDR2 (germline): MNHEY, SVGEGT. The germline V and J ends were trimmed by 8 bases and 6 bases, with 16 bases remaining between them. CDR3 nucleotides: TGTGCCAGCGGATGGGGTCTGGGCGATGGCTACACCTTC. Protein: CASGWGLGDGYTF.

This clonotype was found many times. The J gene is TRBJ2-5, the V gene TRBV9; D perhaps matches TRBD1 (6 bases). CDR1 and CDR2 from the germline V gene are SGDLS and YYNGEE. V was shortened by 4 bases and J by 7 bases, with 8 bases between the two germline ends. The CDR3 is 11 residues long. CDR3 bases: TGTGCCAGCAGCCAGGGGTGGACCCAGTACTTC. Its translation is CASSQGWTQYF.

The V and J genes are TRBV30 and TRBJ2-7; 9 nucleotides match TRBD2. Trimming cost V 5 bases and J 3 bases; bases outside gene matches: 14. There are 16 residues in the CDR3. Germline loops: CDR1 GTSNPN, CDR2 SVGIG (reference sequence). The CDR3 is CAWSPRGAGGVYEQYF. CDR3 DNA sequence: TGTGCCTGGTCCCCAAGAGGAGCGGGAGGTGTCTACGAGCAGTACTTC.

The table lists this clonotype with a few counts. The chain employs TRBV5-6 and TRBJ2-7; maybe TRBD2 (6 bases). The CDR3 runs 17 residues. Per the germline V gene, CDR1 is SGHDT and CDR2 is YYEEEE. With 0 bases removed from V and 0 bases from J, the gap between germline ends came to 16 bases. CDR3 nucleotides: TGTGCCAGCAGCTTGGGTGTGCAGGACTACTTCTCCTACGAGCAGTACTTC. This codes for CASSLGVQDYFSYEQYF. The complete variable domain, with remaining parts taken from reference TRBV5-6 and TRBJ2-7, reads DAGVTQSPTHLIKTRGQQVTLRCSPKSGHDTVSWYQQALGQGPQFIFQYYEEEERQRGNFPDRFSGHQFPNYSSELNVNALLLGDSALYLCASSLGVQDYFSYEQYFGPGTRLTVT.

The chain links TRBV30 to TRBJ1-1; perhaps TRBD1 as D (6 bases). The CDR3 sequence is 13 residues long. Germline-derived CDR1 and CDR2 are GTSNPN and SVGIG (reference sequence). Trimming cost V 5 bases and J 6 bases, with 16 bases left between them. The CDR3 region is CAWGPPGASEAFF. The CDR3 DNA is TGTGCCTGGGGCCCCCCGGGGGCATCTGAAGCTTTCTTT.

This clonotype was counted at least ten times. This rearrangement joins TRBV3-1 to TRBJ2-7; possibly TRBD2 for D (5 bases). This CDR3 is built from 14 residues. V lost 2 bases and J 2 bases, leaving 10 bases between the germline ends. The germline gives CDR1 LGHDT, CDR2 YNNKEL (reference sequence). CDR3 sequence (DNA): TGTGCCAGCAGCCAATCGGAGGCCCCCTACGAGCAGTACTTC. This sequence encodes CASSQSEAPYEQYF.

The table lists this clonotype with a few counts. The genes are TRBV5-1 and TRBJ2-1; D is uncertain. V gave up 2 bases and J gave up 9 bases, with 21 bases separating them. Germline V gene data show CDR1 as SGHRS and CDR2 as YFSETQ. This CDR3 has 16 amino acids. This CDR3 is CASSLPRTPFLGEQFF. CDR3 nucleotides: TGCGCCAGCAGCTTACCAAGAACTCCCTTTTTGGGTGAGCAGTTCTTC.

This clonotype was recorded many times. The J gene is TRBJ2-7, the V gene TRBV7-9; perhaps TRBD1 as D (5 bases). Trimming removed 5 bases at V and 1 base at J, with 9 bases between. This CDR3 has 13 residues. Per the germline V gene, CDR1 is SEHNR and CDR2 is FQNEAQ (reference sequence). CDR3: CASSAPGSYEQYF. As DNA, the CDR3 is TGTGCCAGCAGCGCCCCAGGGTCCTACGAGCAGTACTTC.

The chain links TRBV6-2 or TRBV6-3 to TRBJ2-2; D is possibly TRBD1 or TRBD2 (5 bases each). V was shortened by 6 bases and J by 1 base, with 18 bases between the two germline ends. The CDR3 length is 17 residues. Per the germline V gene, CDR1 is MNHEY and CDR2 is SVGEGT. Here the CDR3 reads CASSPPRGELNTGELFF. CDR3 nucleotide sequence: TGTGCCAGCAGCCCCCCCCGAGGGGAACTGAACACCGGGGAGCTGTTTTTT.

This clonotype was detected a few times. The chain carries TRBV5-1 and TRBJ2-7, with 8 bases identical to TRBD1. V lost 4 bases, J lost 5 bases, and 8 bases stayed unmatched. CDR3 length equals 14 residues. Germline V gene sequence: CDR1 SGHRS, CDR2 YFSETQ. DNA of the CDR3: TGCGCCAGCAGCGACGGACAGGGTCTAGACGAGCAGTACTTC. Translation gives CASSDGQGLDEQYF.

A few counts support this clonotype. The rearrangement joins TRBV27 to TRBJ2-5, with TRBD2 matching 7 bases. The CDR3 runs 14 residues. The J segment lost 1 base and the V segment lost 7 bases, leaving 6 bases of the junction unmatched. Germline V gene lookup returns CDR1 MNHEY and CDR2 SMNVEV (reference sequence). CDR3 protein: CASIFPSGQETQYF. In nucleotides, the CDR3 is TGTGCCAGCATTTTTCCTAGCGGCCAAGAGACCCAGTACTTC.

V gene TRBV20-1 combines with J gene TRBJ1-1; 9 bases agree with TRBD1. V was pared by 4 bases and J by 1 base, with 13 bases of the junction left unmatched. The CDR3 is made up of 17 amino acids. CDR1 and CDR2 from the germline V gene are DFQATT and SNEGSKA (reference sequence). CDR3 region: CSAKPRKLGQGNTEAFF. DNA of the CDR3: TGCAGTGCTAAACCGAGAAAACTGGGACAGGGGAACACTGAAGCTTTCTTT.